A selection of T cell receptor beta chains follows, all from one sample in a study of blood T cell repertoires in COVID-19. Generated by immunoSEQ multiplex PCR, the TCRdb table keeps only in-frame clones and is missing some. The sample holds hundreds of thousands of clones, around 87% seen once. Sample: peripheral blood. The receptors were sampled from a man in his 70s with acute or convalescent COVID-19. The CDR3 runs from the conserved cysteine through the conserved F or W. A D gene is named only where the DNA matches it firmly. Only part of the rows carry a size: once, few, many, or a class if the clone is expanded.

NA	TRBV5-6	TRBJ2-6	NA	TGTGCCAGCAGCTTGGAAGCCTCTGGGGCCAACGTCCTGACTTTC	CASSLEASGANVLTF
NA	TRBV11-2	TRBJ2-1	NA	TGTGCCAGCAGCTCGGACCGGCTCGGGGTGGGCTACAATGAGCAGTTCTTC	CASSSDRLGVGYNEQFF
TRBD2	TRBV24-1	TRBJ2-2	NA	TGTGCCATCGGGACTAGCGGGAACACCGGGGAGCTGTTTTTT	CAIGTSGNTGELFF
NA	TRBV21-1	TRBJ1-2	NA	TGTGCCAGCAGCCGCGCCCATCCCGCTAACTATGGCTACACCTTC	CASSRAHPANYGYTF
NA	TRBV4-1	TRBJ2-4	NA	TGCGCCAGCAGCCAAGAGGACCGGGGGAACATTCAGTACTTC	CASSQEDRGNIQYF
NA	TRBV21-1	TRBJ2-7	NA	TGTGCCAGCAGCAAGTACCGTAGCTACTCCTACGAGCAGTACTTC	CASSKYRSYSYEQYF
NA	TRBV18	TRBJ1-5	NA	TGTGCCAGCTCACGGGGGGGGGCCGTCAATCAGCCCCAGCATTTT	CASSRGGAVNQPQHF
TRBD2	TRBV5-6	TRBJ2-1	NA	TGTGCCAGCAGCTTTTTGCGGGGGTCCTACAATGAGCAGTTCTTC	CASSFLRGSYNEQFF
NA	TRBV7-9	TRBJ2-7	NA	TGTGCCAGCAGCTTAAGACAGCCCTACGAGCAGTACTTC	CASSLRQPYEQYF
TRBD2	TRBV5-4	TRBJ2-5	NA	TGTGCCAGCAGAAATGGACTAGCGGAAGAGACCCAGTACTTC	CASRNGLAEETQYF
TRBD1	TRBV6-5	TRBJ2-7	NA	TGTGCCAGCAGTTGGACAGGGAAAGTCTACGAGCAGTACTTC	CASSWTGKVYEQYF
TRBD2	TRBV7-2	TRBJ2-1	NA	TGTGCCAGCAGCGGGACTAGTCTAAATGAGCAGTTCTTC	CASSGTSLNEQFF
TRBD2	TRBV5-1	TRBJ2-1	NA	TGCGCCTCCAAAATCGGGACTAGCGGGAGAAAGGGCAATGAGCAGTTCTTC	CASKIGTSGRKGNEQFF
TRBD2	TRBV9	TRBJ2-2	NA	TGTGCCAGCAGAGCGGGAGAAAGGGTCGGGGAGCTGTTTTTT	CASRAGERVGELFF
TRBD2	TRBV4-3	TRBJ2-1	NA	TGCGCCAGCAGCCAAGAACTAGCGGGGGACCCCTCCTACAATGAGCAGTTCTTC	CASSQELAGDPSYNEQFF
NA	TRBV2	TRBJ1-4	NA	TGTGCCAGCATCCTCACAGGCGCAACTAATGAAAAACTGTTTTTT	CASILTGATNEKLFF
NA	TRBV5-5	TRBJ1-5	NA	TGTGCCAGCAGCTTGATTTATAGCAATCAGCCCCAGCATTTT	CASSLIYSNQPQHF
TRBD1	TRBV5-1	TRBJ2-5	NA	TGCGCCAGCAGCTTGGAAACAGGGGGCAGAGAGACCCAGTACTTC	CASSLETGGRETQYF
TRBD2	TRBV3-1/TRBV3-2	TRBJ2-5	once	TGTGCCAGCAGCAACCTAGCGGGGCAAGAGACCCAGTACTTC	CASSNLAGQETQYF
NA	TRBV27	TRBJ2-7	NA	TGTGCCAGCACCCCTGGAAACAGATCCTACGAGCAGTACTTC	CASTPGNRSYEQYF
NA	TRBV19	TRBJ2-1	NA	TGTGCCAGTAGTATAGGGGGCGGACACAATGAGCAGTTCTTC	CASSIGGGHNEQFF
TRBD1	TRBV30	TRBJ2-7	NA	TGTGCCTGGAGTGGTCTCCGACAGGGCGGTTCCTACGAGCAGTACTTC	CAWSGLRQGGSYEQYF
TRBD2	TRBV5-1	TRBJ2-4	NA	TGCGCCAGCAGCTTGGAAGCGGGGGGCGACATTCAGTACTTC	CASSLEAGGDIQYF
NA	TRBV29-1	TRBJ1-1	NA	TGCAGCGCTACTGTCAACACTGAAGCTTTCTTT	CSATVNTEAFF
TRBD1	TRBV18	TRBJ2-1	NA	TGTGCCAGCTCACCGGGACAGGGACTAAATGAGCAGTTCTTC	CASSPGQGLNEQFF
TRBD1	TRBV5-1	TRBJ2-1	NA	TGCGCCAGCAGCTTGGGGGACAGGGATTACAATGAGCAGTTCTTC	CASSLGDRDYNEQFF
NA	TRBV28	TRBJ2-7	once	TGTGCCAGCAACGACAGCTATCTACGCGAGCAGTACTTC	CASNDSYLREQYF
TRBD1	TRBV5-1	TRBJ2-5	NA	TGCGCCAGCAGCATGGGACAGGGACAAGAGACCCAGTACTTC	CASSMGQGQETQYF
TRBD2	TRBV7-6	TRBJ2-2	NA	TGTGCCAGCAGACCCTCGGGACTAGCATTCGGGGAGCTGTTTTTT	CASRPSGLAFGELFF
TRBD1	TRBV19	TRBJ2-7	few	TGTGCCAGTAGTATTTGGACAGGGAGCTCCTACGAGCAGTACTTC	CASSIWTGSSYEQYF